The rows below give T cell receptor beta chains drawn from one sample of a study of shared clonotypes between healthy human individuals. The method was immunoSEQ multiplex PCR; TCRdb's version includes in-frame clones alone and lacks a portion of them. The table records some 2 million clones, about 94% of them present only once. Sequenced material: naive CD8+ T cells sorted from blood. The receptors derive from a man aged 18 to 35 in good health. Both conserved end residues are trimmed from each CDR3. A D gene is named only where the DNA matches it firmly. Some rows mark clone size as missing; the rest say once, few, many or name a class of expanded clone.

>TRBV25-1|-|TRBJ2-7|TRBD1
ASRDRVIGEQY
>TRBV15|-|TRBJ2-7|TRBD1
ATSISGQKVYEQY
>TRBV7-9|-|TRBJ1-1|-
ASSARAGGRNAEAF
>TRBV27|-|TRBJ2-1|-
ASSLSSGSYNEQF
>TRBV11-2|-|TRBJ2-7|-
ASSNLGEWEQY
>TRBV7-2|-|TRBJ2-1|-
ASSLVLGGSSYNEQF
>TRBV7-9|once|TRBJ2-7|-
ASRGDSYEQY
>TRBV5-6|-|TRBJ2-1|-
ASSSRGAPTYNEQF
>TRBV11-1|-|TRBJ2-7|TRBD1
ASALSGQLSYEQY
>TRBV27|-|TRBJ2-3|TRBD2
ASSFNRGVQY
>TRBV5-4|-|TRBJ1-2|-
ASILPGGGGYT
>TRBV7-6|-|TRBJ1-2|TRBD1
ASSFLLGGSKDGYT
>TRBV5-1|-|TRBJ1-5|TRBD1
ASSYSTGGGQPQH
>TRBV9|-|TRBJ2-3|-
ASSGTGSTDTQY
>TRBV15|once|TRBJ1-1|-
ATSRGRNTEAF
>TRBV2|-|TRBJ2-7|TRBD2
ASIRAIAGTIHHEQY
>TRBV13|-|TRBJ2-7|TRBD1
ASSLEPGQGYYEQY
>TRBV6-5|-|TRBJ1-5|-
ASSFLEGQPQH
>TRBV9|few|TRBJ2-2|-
ASTPLEVTGELF
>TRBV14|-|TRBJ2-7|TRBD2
ASSPLAGGYEQY
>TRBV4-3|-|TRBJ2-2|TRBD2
ASSQGTSGRTGELF
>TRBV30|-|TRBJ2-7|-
AWEQNTGTPYEQY
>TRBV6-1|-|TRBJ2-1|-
ASSDQAGFIGYNEQF
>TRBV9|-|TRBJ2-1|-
ASSVGGREQF
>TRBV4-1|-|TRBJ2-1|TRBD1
ASSQADRSNEQF
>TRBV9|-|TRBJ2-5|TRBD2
ASSVVFALAGPYGTQY
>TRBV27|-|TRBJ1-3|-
ASSLAGLSGNTIY
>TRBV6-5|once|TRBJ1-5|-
ASSPDRNQPQH
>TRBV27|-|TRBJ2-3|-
ASSPLDSHTDTQY
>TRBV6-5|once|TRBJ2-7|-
ASSLGEGYEQY
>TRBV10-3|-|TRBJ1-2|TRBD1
AISGGQGTSGYT
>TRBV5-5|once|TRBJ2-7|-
ASSFRDSFSYEQY
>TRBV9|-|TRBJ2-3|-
ASSVDGTGTDTQY
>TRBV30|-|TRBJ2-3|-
AWSVRSEPDTQY
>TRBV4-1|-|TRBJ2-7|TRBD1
ASSQRGTGITYEQY
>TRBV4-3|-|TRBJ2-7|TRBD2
ASSQEGPGLAYEQY
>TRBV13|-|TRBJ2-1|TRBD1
ASSSRDRGNNEQF
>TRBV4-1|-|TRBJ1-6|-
ASSQGRASSYNSPLH
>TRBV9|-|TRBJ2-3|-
ASSVGRTDTQY
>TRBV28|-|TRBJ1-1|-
ASSLGTTTEAF
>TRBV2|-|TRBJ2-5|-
ATKGEYYQETQY
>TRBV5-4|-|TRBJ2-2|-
ASSLVAGNTGELF
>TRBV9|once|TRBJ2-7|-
ASSVDGSGSGGQY
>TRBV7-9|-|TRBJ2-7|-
ASSEAGSSYEQY